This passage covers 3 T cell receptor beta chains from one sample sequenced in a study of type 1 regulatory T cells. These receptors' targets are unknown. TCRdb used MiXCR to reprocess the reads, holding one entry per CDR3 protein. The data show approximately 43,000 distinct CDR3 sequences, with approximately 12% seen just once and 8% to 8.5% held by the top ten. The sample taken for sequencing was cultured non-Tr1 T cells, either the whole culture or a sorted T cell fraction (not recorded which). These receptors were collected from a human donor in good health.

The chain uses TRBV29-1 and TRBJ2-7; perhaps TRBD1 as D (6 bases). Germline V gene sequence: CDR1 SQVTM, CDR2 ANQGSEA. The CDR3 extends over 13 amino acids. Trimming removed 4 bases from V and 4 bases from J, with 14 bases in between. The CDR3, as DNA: TGCAGCGTTGGTTCCCTCAGGGGTTACGAGCAGTACTTC. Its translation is CSVGSLRGYEQYF.

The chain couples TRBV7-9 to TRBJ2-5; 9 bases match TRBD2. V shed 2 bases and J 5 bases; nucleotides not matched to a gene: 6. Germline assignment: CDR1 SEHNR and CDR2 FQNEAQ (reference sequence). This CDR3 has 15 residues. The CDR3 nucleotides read TGTGCCAGCAGCTTACCGGCGGGAGGGGCGGAGACCCAGTACTTC. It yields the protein CASSLPAGGAETQYF.

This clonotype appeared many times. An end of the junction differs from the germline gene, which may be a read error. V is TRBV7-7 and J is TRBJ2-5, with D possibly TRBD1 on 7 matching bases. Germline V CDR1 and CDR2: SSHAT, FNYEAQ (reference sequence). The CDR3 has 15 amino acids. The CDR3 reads CASSLGGTAQETQYF. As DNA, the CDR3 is TGTGCTAGCAGCTTAGGGGGGACAGCCCAAGAGACCCAGTACTTC.